This TCR beta chain derives from a study of T cells in Graves' hyperthyroidism and ophthalmopathy. There are many counts of this clonotype. Its specificity is unknown. With 2 bases removed from V and 3 bases from J, the gap between germline ends came to 8 bases. The CDR3 length is 13 residues. Germline V CDR1 and CDR2: MNHEY, SMNVEV (reference sequence). Using RNA transcripts as the source, TCR beta CDR3 regions were amplified. The HTBI set primed first-round TCR CDR3 RT-PCR. TCRdb used MiXCR to reprocess the multiplex PCR reads, holding one entry per CDR3 protein. In the table there are approximately 560,000 distinct CDR3 sequences, approximately 15% of which are singletons. These patients, aged 18 to 65, had recently diagnosed hyperthyroidism lasting under 2 months. Overall study findings and caveats: Most thyroid clonotypes expanded above 0.001 appeared in blood too. The model made its ophthalmopathy prediction, and onset followed a median approximately 6 months later.

V and J are TRBV27 and TRBJ2-7; no definite D call. The TCR originated in a woman under 40 with Graves' hyperthyroidism. Sample: blood. Written as DNA, the CDR3 is TGTGCCAGCAGTTTAATAGGCAACTACGAGCAGTACTTC. The encoded protein is CASSLIGNYEQYF.